This is a list of T cell receptor beta chains from one sample in a study of blood T cell repertoires in COVID-19. Here immunoSEQ multiplex PCR was the method, and the copy in TCRdb shows in-frame clones only, minus some. The repertoire has approximately 110,000 clones, about 85% of them found once; the top ten carry around 4.3%. The sample consisted of peripheral blood. The receptors here all came from a man aged 45-65 years with acute or convalescent COVID-19. Each CDR3 is given with its conserved first and last residue. A D gene is named only where the DNA matches it firmly. Clone size appears in some rows only: once, few, many, or a class for an expanded clone.

-	-	TRBV7-3	TRBJ1-2	CASSPRGGDGYTF	TGTGCCAGCAGCCCCCGGGGGGGCGATGGCTACACCTTC
-	-	TRBV9	TRBJ2-3	CASSGGTDTQYF	TGTGCCAGCAGCGGCGGCACAGATACGCAGTATTTT
-	-	TRBV14	TRBJ1-3	CASSQGRGSGNTIYF	TGTGCCAGCAGCCAAGGTCGGGGGTCTGGAAACACCATATATTTT
-	-	TRBV19	TRBJ2-7	CASSPTGRYEQYF	TGTGCCAGTAGTCCGACAGGACGCTACGAGCAGTACTTC
-	few	TRBV7-9	TRBJ1-2	CASSSEIGYTF	TGTGCCAGCAGCTCCGAGATTGGCTACACCTTC
TRBD2	-	TRBV19	TRBJ2-2	CASSIYAGGQGGELFF	TGTGCCAGTAGTATTTACGCGGGAGGTCAAGGCGGGGAGCTGTTTTTT
TRBD1	-	TRBV16	TRBJ2-7	CASSQDRGPYEQYF	TGTGCCAGCAGCCAGGACAGGGGGCCCTACGAGCAGTACTTC
-	-	TRBV5-1	TRBJ2-3	CASSLGRGTDTQYF	TGCGCCAGCAGCTTGGGACGGGGGACAGATACGCAGTATTTT
TRBD1	-	TRBV19	TRBJ1-2	CASSAPPGQGASYGYTF	TGTGCCAGTAGTGCCCCCCCGGGACAGGGGGCGAGCTATGGCTACACCTTC
-	-	TRBV6-1	TRBJ2-7	CASSEVWSYEQYF	TGTGCCAGCAGTGAAGTATGGAGCTACGAGCAGTACTTC
TRBD1	-	TRBV30	TRBJ1-2	CAWSSTDRVNGYTF	TGTGCCTGGAGTTCAACCGACAGGGTAAATGGCTACACCTTC
TRBD1	-	TRBV19	TRBJ1-5	CASSTGTGGNNQPQHF	TGTGCCAGTAGTACCGGGACAGGGGGGAACAATCAGCCCCAGCATTTT
-	-	TRBV18	TRBJ2-5	CASSPGGFETQYF	TGTGCCAGCTCACCAGGAGGGTTTGAGACCCAGTACTTC
TRBD1	-	TRBV30	TRBJ1-3	CASDRGGNTIYF	TGTGCCTCGGACAGGGGAGGAAACACCATATATTTT
-	-	TRBV7-3	TRBJ2-3	CASSSLDSDTQYF	TGTGCCAGCAGCTCCCTCGACTCAGATACGCAGTATTTT
TRBD1	few	TRBV28	TRBJ1-5	CASLGTGHNQPQHF	TGTGCCAGCCTAGGGACAGGGCACAATCAGCCCCAGCATTTT
-	-	TRBV11-3	TRBJ2-3	CASSSSRTDTQYF	TGTGCCAGCAGCTCTAGCAGGACAGATACGCAGTATTTT
-	-	TRBV4-1	TRBJ2-7	CASSQGPDALYEQYF	TGCGCCAGCAGCCAGGGGCCGGATGCTCTCTACGAGCAGTACTTC
-	few	TRBV27	TRBJ2-3	CAPGVTDTQYF	TGTGCCCCCGGAGTCACAGATACGCAGTATTTT
TRBD2	-	TRBV7-9	TRBJ2-7	CASSFLSGGSYEQYF	TGTGCCAGCAGCTTTTTGTCGGGAGGCTCCTACGAGCAGTACTTC
-	-	TRBV11-2	TRBJ2-6	CASSLLVSGANVLTF	TGTGCCAGCAGCTTACTAGTCTCTGGGGCCAACGTCCTGACTTTC
TRBD1	-	TRBV12-5	TRBJ2-3	CASGLGQGIHTQYF	TGTGCTAGTGGTCTAGGACAGGGAATACATACGCAGTATTTT
-	-	TRBV28	TRBJ2-7	CATRRTGAPYEQYF	TGTGCCACCAGACGGACGGGAGCACCCTACGAGCAGTACTTC
TRBD2	once	TRBV30	TRBJ2-3	CAWTSGTSTDTQYF	TGTGCCTGGACTAGCGGAACAAGCACAGATACGCAGTATTTT
-	-	TRBV7-8	TRBJ2-5	CASSSPRGTKTQYF	TGTGCCAGCAGCTCCCCGAGAGGTACAAAGACCCAGTACTTC
-	-	TRBV11-2	TRBJ1-2	CASSLERAGRYGYTF	TGTGCCAGCAGCTTAGAAAGGGCAGGGCGCTATGGCTACACCTTC
-	few	TRBV5-1	TRBJ2-7	CASARSGEYEQYF	TGCGCCAGCGCCCGGTCAGGGGAATACGAGCAGTACTTC
TRBD1	-	TRBV10-3	TRBJ1-5	CAISPGQGSEQPQHF	TGTGCCATCAGCCCCGGACAGGGAAGCGAACAGCCCCAGCATTTT
-	-	TRBV29-1	TRBJ1-2	CSVDPGTRDGYTF	TGCAGCGTTGACCCCGGGACACGGGATGGCTACACCTTC
-	-	TRBV7-3	TRBJ2-3	CASSFRAGWADTQYF	TGTGCCAGCAGCTTTAGGGCAGGGTGGGCAGATACGCAGTATTTT
-	few	TRBV14	TRBJ2-3	CASSQTIYTDTQYF	TGTGCCAGCAGCCAAACAATTTACACAGATACGCAGTATTTT
TRBD1	-	TRBV30	TRBJ2-7	CACRDSREQYF	TGTGCCTGCCGGGACAGCCGCGAGCAGTACTTC
-	medium-sized	TRBV24-1	TRBJ2-1	CATSPGTYNEQFF	TGTGCCACCAGTCCGGGGACCTACAATGAGCAGTTCTTC
-	-	TRBV2	TRBJ2-7	CASAERQYF	TGTGCCAGCGCCGAGAGGCAGTACTTC